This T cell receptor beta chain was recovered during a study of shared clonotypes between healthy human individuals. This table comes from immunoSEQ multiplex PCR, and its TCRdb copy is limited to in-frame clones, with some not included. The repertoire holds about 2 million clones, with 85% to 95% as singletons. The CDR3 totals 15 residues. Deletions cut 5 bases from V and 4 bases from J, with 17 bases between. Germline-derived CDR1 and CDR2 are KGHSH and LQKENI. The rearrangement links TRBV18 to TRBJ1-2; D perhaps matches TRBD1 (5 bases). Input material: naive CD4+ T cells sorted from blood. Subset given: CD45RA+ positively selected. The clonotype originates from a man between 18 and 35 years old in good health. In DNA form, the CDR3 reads TGTGCCAGCTCATTCAAGACCGGGGGGAGCTATGGCTACACCTTC. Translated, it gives CASSFKTGGSYGYTF.